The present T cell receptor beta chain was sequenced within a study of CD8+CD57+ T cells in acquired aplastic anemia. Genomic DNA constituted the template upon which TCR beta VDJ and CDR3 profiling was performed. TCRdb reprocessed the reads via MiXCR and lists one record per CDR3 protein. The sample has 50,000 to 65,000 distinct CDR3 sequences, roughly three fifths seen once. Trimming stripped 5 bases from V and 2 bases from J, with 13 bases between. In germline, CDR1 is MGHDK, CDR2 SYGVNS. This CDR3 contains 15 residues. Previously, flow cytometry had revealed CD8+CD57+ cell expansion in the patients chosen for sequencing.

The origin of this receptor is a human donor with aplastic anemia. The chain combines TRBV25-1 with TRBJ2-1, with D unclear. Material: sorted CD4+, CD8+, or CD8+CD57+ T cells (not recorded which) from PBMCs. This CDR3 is CASSPGDGPYNEQFF. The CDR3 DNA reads TGTGCCAGCAGTCCCGGCGACGGCCCCTACAATGAGCAGTTCTTC.